The 23 T cell receptor beta chains listed next were all sequenced from one sample in a study of blood T cell repertoires in COVID-19. Produced via immunoSEQ multiplex PCR; TCRdb's table is partial and in-frame only. The sample includes 150,000 to 200,000 clones, over 70% of them seen just once. The sequencing input was PBMCs or T cells enriched from blood (not recorded which). The receptor source for this set is a woman aged 40 to 49 with acute COVID-19.

The gene calls are TRBV11-3 and TRBJ2-1, with TRBD2 matching over 7 bases. The CDR3 has 16 residues. The ends lost 2 bases at V and 1 base at J; junction bases unmatched: 5. Per the germline V gene, CDR1 is SGHNT and CDR2 is YENEEA. CDR3 DNA: TGTGCCAGCAGCTTAAATAGCGGGCCTTCCTACAATGAGCAGTTCTTC. Translated: CASSLNSGPSYNEQFF. Full variable domain (missing parts from reference TRBV11-3 and TRBJ2-1): EAGVVQSPRYKIIEKKQPVAFWCNPISGHNTLYWYLQNLGQGPELLIRYENEEAVDDSQLPKDRFSAERLKGVDSTLKIQPAELGDSAVYLCASSLNSGPSYNEQFFGPGTRLTVL.

This chain joins TRBV18 and TRBJ1-4; 7 bases agree with TRBD1. J gave up 2 bases and V 4 bases, and 1 base lay outside the gene matches. This CDR3 comprises 14 residues. Germline CDR1 and CDR2: KGHSH and LQKENI. The CDR3 region has the DNA TGTGCCAGCTCACAACAGGGGACTAATGAAAAACTGTTTTTT. Its translation: CASSQQGTNEKLFF.

The chain carries TRBV4-1 and TRBJ2-6; 10 bases match TRBD1. Germline V gene data show CDR1 as MGHRA and CDR2 as YSYEKL. The V and J ends lost 4 bases and 0 bases, in that order; junction bases with no gene match: 3. The CDR3 runs 17 residues. The CDR3 here is CASSPDRGTSGANVLTF. In DNA form, the CDR3 reads TGCGCCAGCAGCCCGGACAGGGGGACCTCTGGGGCCAACGTCCTGACTTTC.

The chain has TRBV6-4 and TRBJ2-2; D is unclear. V was cut by 4 bases and J by 5 bases, with 11 bases left in between. CDR1 MRHNA and CDR2 SNTAGT come from the germline V gene. The CDR3 totals 14 residues. In DNA, the CDR3 is TGTGCCAGCAGTGCTCAATCGGGTACCGGGGAGCTGTTTTTT. It specifies CASSAQSGTGELFF.

The rearrangement uses TRBV12-3 or TRBV12-4 and TRBJ2-3; 8 bases map to TRBD2. The CDR3 runs 13 residues. Trimming took 1 base from V and 15 from J; bases not matched to a gene: 9. The DNA of the CDR3 is TGTGCCAGCAGTTTAGGGACTAGCCCGTCGTGCTATTTT. Its protein is CASSLGTSPSCYF.

DNA for the CDR3: TGCGCCAGCAGCTTGGATCTATATGAGCAGTTCTTC. Amino acid sequence: CASSLDLYEQFF. The rearrangement joins TRBV5-1 to TRBJ2-1; unclear D gene. Per germline, CDR1 SGHRS and CDR2 YFSETQ. The CDR3 runs to 12 residues. Trimming cost V 0 bases and J 8 bases, with 6 bases left between them.

This clone was seen only a few times. The chain employs TRBV19 and TRBJ1-2, with D unresolved. This CDR3 spans 15 amino acids. V lost 3 bases to trimming and J lost 4 bases, with 15 bases between them. Germline V gene sequence: CDR1 LNHDA, CDR2 SQIVND (reference sequence). CDR3 nucleotides: TGTGCCAGTAGTATTGGGCCGGAACCCGCCTATGGCTACACCTTC. Translating gives CASSIGPEPAYGYTF.

The gene calls are TRBV7-9 and TRBJ2-5; 8 nucleotides line up with TRBD1. The CDR3 extends over 14 amino acids. Germline V gene sequence: CDR1 SEHNR, CDR2 FQNEAQ (reference sequence). The trim removed 5 bases at V and 4 bases at J, leaving 6 bases unmatched. The CDR3 region has the DNA TGTGCCAGCAGCAGGTTGACAGGGGCAGAGACCCAGTACTTC. Translation gives CASSRLTGAETQYF.

This chain links TRBV29-1 with TRBJ2-2, with 9 bases lining up with TRBD1. CDR1 and CDR2 from the germline V gene are SQVTM and ANQGSEA. The CDR3 covers 13 residues. The trim removed 7 bases at V and 2 bases at J, leaving 2 bases unmatched. The CDR3 sequence is CSGGQGNTGELFF. In nucleotides, the CDR3 is TGCAGCGGGGGACAGGGTAACACCGGGGAGCTGTTTTTT.

This clone has just one count. This sequence joins TRBV7-9 and TRBJ2-3; 11 bases fit TRBD2. Germline CDR1 is SEHNR and CDR2 is FQNEAQ (reference sequence). The CDR3 sequence is 17 residues long. The J segment lost 4 bases and the V segment lost 5 bases, leaving 11 bases of the junction unmatched. The CDR3 loop reads CASSPGTSGPVADTQYF. DNA of the CDR3: TGTGCCAGCAGCCCGGGGACTAGCGGCCCGGTGGCAGATACGCAGTATTTT.

V usage is TRBV2 and J usage is TRBJ2-5; 7 bases are a match to TRBD1. CDR1 and CDR2 from the germline V gene are SNHLY and FYNNEI. The CDR3 is made up of 15 amino acids. After removal of 11 bases from V and 2 bases from J, the junction contained 14 bases not matched to a gene. The CDR3 spells CAVDRQGLPQETQYF. The CDR3, as DNA: TGTGCCGTAGATCGACAGGGCCTCCCTCAAGAGACCCAGTACTTC.

The J gene is TRBJ1-3, the V gene TRBV9; D unresolved. Per the germline V gene, CDR1 is SGDLS and CDR2 is YYNGEE. Trimming stripped 3 bases from V and 2 bases from J, with 6 bases between. This CDR3 contains 13 residues. CDR3: CASSGPAGNTIYF. CDR3 nucleotide sequence: TGTGCCAGCAGCGGGCCCGCTGGAAACACCATATATTTT.

The chain combines TRBV11-2 with TRBJ2-5; D possibly corresponds to TRBD1 (5 bases). The germline V gene encodes CDR1 SGHAT and CDR2 FQNNGV. V dropped 1 base and J dropped 7 bases, with 19 bases sitting between them. CDR3 length equals 16 residues. CDR3 in amino acids: CASSLAGASGTTTQYF. As DNA, the CDR3 is TGTGCCAGCAGCTTAGCTGGGGCTTCCGGAACTACGACCCAGTACTTC.

The chain's CDR3 is CASSLTVADTEAFF. The CDR3 nucleotides read TGTGCCAGCTCACTGACAGTAGCGGACACTGAAGCTTTCTTT. The chain couples TRBV18 to TRBJ1-1; possible D gene TRBD1, 5 bases. V was cut by 4 bases and J by 3 bases, with 12 bases left in between. CDR1 and CDR2 from the germline V gene are KGHSH and LQKENI. The CDR3 is 14 amino acids.

The chain employs TRBV19 and TRBJ2-1, with D unresolved. V was cut by 3 bases and J by 10 bases, with 10 bases left in between. This CDR3 is 12 amino acids long. CDR1 is LNHDA and CDR2 is SQIVND in the germline V gene (reference sequence). CDR3 in amino acids: CASSIPEEEQFF. In DNA, the CDR3 is TGTGCCAGTAGTATTCCCGAGGAGGAGCAGTTCTTC.

This clone was counted a single time. The V call is TRBV5-1, the J call TRBJ2-5, with 13 nucleotides matching TRBD2. After removal of 0 bases from V and 5 bases from J, the junction contained 7 bases not matched to a gene. In germline, CDR1 is SGHRS, CDR2 YFSETQ. The CDR3 length is 17 residues. Here the CDR3 DNA reads TGCGCCAGCAGCTTGGCATCGGGACTAGCGGGGATCGAGACCCAGTACTTC. Residues: CASSLASGLAGIETQYF.

The J gene is TRBJ2-7, the V gene TRBV5-1; 11 nucleotides match TRBD1. This CDR3 is 17 amino acids long. V was pared by 2 bases and J by 2 bases, with 9 bases of the junction left unmatched. Germline values: CDR1 SGHRS, CDR2 YFSETQ. This CDR3 reads CASSFHGQGASTYEQYF. The CDR3 nucleotides read TGCGCCAGCAGCTTCCATGGACAGGGGGCCAGTACCTACGAGCAGTACTTC.

CDR3 bases: TGCGCCAGCAGCGTGAAACCGGGACTAGCGGCTACAGATACGCAGTATTTT. Protein sequence: CASSVKPGLAATDTQYF. This rearrangement joins TRBV5-1 to TRBJ2-3, with 11 bases that match TRBD2. Germline trimming cut 4 bases from V and 3 bases from J; bases unmatched to any gene: 10. This CDR3 is 17 amino acids long. The germline V gene encodes CDR1 SGHRS and CDR2 YFSETQ. Drawing the rest from reference TRBV5-1 and TRBJ2-3, the complete variable domain is KAGVTQTPRYLIKTRGQQVTLSCSPISGHRSVSWYQQTPGQGLQFLFEYFSETQRNKGNFPGRFSGRQFSNSRSEMNVSTLELGDSALYLCASSVKPGLAATDTQYFGPGTRLTVL.

V usage is TRBV11-3 and J usage is TRBJ1-1, with D perhaps matching TRBD1 (6 bases). Trimming shortened V by 4 bases and J by 6 bases, and 18 bases separated the two germline ends. The germline gives CDR1 SGHNT, CDR2 YENEEA. CDR3 length: 15 residues. The CDR3 reads CASSSRGGARAEAFF. Here the CDR3 DNA reads TGTGCCAGCAGCTCCCGTGGGGGGGCGCGCGCTGAAGCTTTCTTT.

The CDR3 is CASSQEGGGAGTGELFF. DNA of the CDR3: TGTGCCAGCAGCCAAGAGGGGGGGGGCGCCGGCACCGGGGAGCTGTTTTTT. The rearrangement links TRBV3-1 (or the pseudogene TRBV3-2) to TRBJ2-2; the D gene is possibly TRBD2 (7 bases). Germline assignment: CDR1 LGHDT and CDR2 YNNKEL (reference sequence). This CDR3 comprises 17 residues. V lost 0 bases and J lost 4, with 15 bases in between.

The chain employs TRBV11-2 and TRBJ1-2, with TRBD1 matching over 8 bases. CDR1 SGHAT and CDR2 FQNNGV come from the germline V gene. The CDR3 runs 16 residues. The trim removed 5 bases at V and 8 bases at J, leaving 16 bases unmatched. The CDR3 spells CASSAEPTGGIYGYTF. CDR3 nucleotide sequence: TGTGCCAGCAGCGCAGAACCTACAGGGGGAATCTACGGCTACACCTTC.

The sample holds a few counts of this clone. The gene calls are TRBV7-9 and TRBJ1-1; tentatively, D is TRBD1 (6 bases). Germline V gene sequence: CDR1 SEHNR, CDR2 FQNEAQ (reference sequence). Trimming cost V 6 bases and J 0 bases, with 14 bases left between them. The CDR3 covers 15 residues. The CDR3 is CASRHSTGLNTEAFF. Here the CDR3 DNA reads TGTGCCAGCAGACACTCTACAGGGCTGAACACTGAAGCTTTCTTT.

This chain links TRBV6-5 with TRBJ2-2; 7 positions match TRBD1. V shed 8 bases, J shed 2 bases, and the junction held 2 bases outside the gene matches. The germline CDR1 and CDR2 sequences are MNHEY and SVGAGI. The CDR3 contains 13 residues. The CDR3 region has the DNA TGTGCCAGCTACAGGGGAAACACCGGGGAGCTGTTTTTT. Protein sequence: CASYRGNTGELFF.